This T cell receptor (beta chain) is drawn from a study of OX40 agonist ivuxolimab in advanced cancers. Study overall: The group had a mean age of approximately 60 years, ranged from 23 to 79, and was 82.7% male. Patients achieving partial responses numbered three: one hepatocellular carcinoma case and two cutaneous melanoma cases.

Using immunoSEQ multiplex PCR, the repertoire was profiled, and TCRdb retains in-frame clones only, with some absent. The sample carries about 80,000 clones, 80% to 95% recorded once. Germline CDR1 and CDR2: KGHSH and LQKENI. Trimming took off 5 bases at V and 7 bases at J, with 17 bases between the two ends. This CDR3 has 14 amino acids. This specimen consisted of CD4+ or CD8+ T cells sorted from blood, obtained in a trial of the OX40 agonist ivuxolimab. The V gene is TRBV18, the J gene TRBJ1-2, with D tentatively TRBD1 (5 bases). The source is an adult with an advanced solid tumor such as melanoma, head and neck, liver or kidney cancer. In nucleotides, the CDR3 is TGTGCCAGCTCAAACGGAGGGGAGGACTTTGGCTACACCTTC. Amino acids: CASSNGGEDFGYTF.